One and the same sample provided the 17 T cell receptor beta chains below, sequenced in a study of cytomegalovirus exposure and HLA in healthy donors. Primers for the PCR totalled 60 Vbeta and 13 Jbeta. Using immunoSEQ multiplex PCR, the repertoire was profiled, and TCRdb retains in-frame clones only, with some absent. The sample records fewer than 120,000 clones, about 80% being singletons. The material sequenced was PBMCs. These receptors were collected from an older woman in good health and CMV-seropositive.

The CDR3 DNA sequence: TGTGCCAGCAGTTCCGGGACTAGCGGGATCAAGTTCTTC. It translates to CASSSGTSGIKFF. The rearrangement links TRBV27 to TRBJ2-1, with 13 bases identical to TRBD2. The V gene's germline CDR1 is MNHEY and CDR2 SMNVEV (reference sequence). V was pared by 4 bases and J by 14 bases, with 5 bases of the junction left unmatched. CDR3 size: 13 residues.

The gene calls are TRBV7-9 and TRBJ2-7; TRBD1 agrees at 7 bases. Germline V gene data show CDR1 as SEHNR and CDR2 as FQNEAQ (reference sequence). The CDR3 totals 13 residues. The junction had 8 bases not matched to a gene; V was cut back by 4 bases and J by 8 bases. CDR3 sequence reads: CASSSPGQLKQYF. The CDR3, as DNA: TGTGCCAGCAGCTCCCCGGGACAGCTCAAGCAGTACTTC.

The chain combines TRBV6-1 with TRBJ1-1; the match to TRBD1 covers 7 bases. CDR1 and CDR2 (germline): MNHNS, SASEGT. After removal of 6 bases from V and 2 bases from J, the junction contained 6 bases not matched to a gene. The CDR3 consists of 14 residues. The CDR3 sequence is CASRGQFPNTEAFF. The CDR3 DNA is TGTGCCAGCAGGGGACAGTTTCCTAACACTGAAGCTTTCTTT.

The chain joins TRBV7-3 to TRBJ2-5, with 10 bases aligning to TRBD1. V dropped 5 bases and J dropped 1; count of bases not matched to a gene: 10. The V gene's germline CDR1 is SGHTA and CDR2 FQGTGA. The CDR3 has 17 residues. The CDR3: CASSRTSTGGGQETQYF. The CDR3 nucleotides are TGTGCCAGCAGCCGCACCTCGACAGGGGGCGGCCAAGAGACCCAGTACTTC.

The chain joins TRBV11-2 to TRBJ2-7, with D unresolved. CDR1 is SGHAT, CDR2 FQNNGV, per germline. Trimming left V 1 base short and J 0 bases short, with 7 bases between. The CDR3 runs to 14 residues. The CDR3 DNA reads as TGTGCCAGCAGCTTAGGGCTGAACTCCTACGAGCAGTACTTC. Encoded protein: CASSLGLNSYEQYF.

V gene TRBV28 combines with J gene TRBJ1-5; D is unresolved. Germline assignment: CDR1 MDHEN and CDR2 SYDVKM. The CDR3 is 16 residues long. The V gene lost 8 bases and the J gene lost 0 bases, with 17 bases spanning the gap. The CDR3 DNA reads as TGTGCCAGCTATCAAGGACTCGTTTATAGCAATCAGCCCCAGCATTTT. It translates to CASYQGLVYSNQPQHF. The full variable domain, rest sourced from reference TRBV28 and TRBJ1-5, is DVKVTQSSRYLVKRTGEKVFLECVQDMDHENMFWYRQDPGLGLRLIYFSYDVKMKEKGDIPEGYSVSREKKERFSLILESASTNQTSMYLCASYQGLVYSNQPQHFGDGTRLSIL.

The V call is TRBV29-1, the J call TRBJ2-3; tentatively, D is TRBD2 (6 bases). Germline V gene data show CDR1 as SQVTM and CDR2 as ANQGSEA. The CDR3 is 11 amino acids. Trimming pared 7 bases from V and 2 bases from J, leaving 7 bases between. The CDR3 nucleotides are TGCAGCGGGGACTCCACAGATACGCAGTATTTT. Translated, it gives CSGDSTDTQYF.

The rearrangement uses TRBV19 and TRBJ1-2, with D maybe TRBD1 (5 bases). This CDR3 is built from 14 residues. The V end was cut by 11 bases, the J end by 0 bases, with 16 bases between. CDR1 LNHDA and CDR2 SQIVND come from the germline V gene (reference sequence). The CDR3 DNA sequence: TGTGCCGGAGGCGGGGGTAGGGCTAACTATGGCTACACCTTC. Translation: CAGGGGRANYGYTF.

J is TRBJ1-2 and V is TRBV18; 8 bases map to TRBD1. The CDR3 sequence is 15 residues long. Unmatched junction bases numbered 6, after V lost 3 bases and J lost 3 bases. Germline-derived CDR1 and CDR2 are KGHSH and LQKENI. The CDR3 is CASSPRTGMDYGYTF. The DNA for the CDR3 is TGTGCCAGCTCACCCCGGACAGGGATGGACTATGGCTACACCTTC.

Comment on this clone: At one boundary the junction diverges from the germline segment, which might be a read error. The CDR3 protein is CASSLGPAGPPWGEQYF. The CDR3 DNA sequence: TGTGCTAGCAGCTTAGGTCCGGCGGGACCACCCTGGGGCGAGCAGTACTTC. The chain has TRBV7-7 and TRBJ2-7, with TRBD2 as a possible D gene (6 bases). Germline V gene sequence: CDR1 SSHAT, CDR2 FNYEAQ (reference sequence). The CDR3 is 17 amino acids. Using reference TRBV7-7 and TRBJ2-7 for the parts outside the CDR3, the full variable domain is GAGVSQSPRYKVTKRGQDVTLRCDPISSHATLYWYQQALGQGPEFLTYFNYEAQPDKSGLPSDRFSAERPEGSISTLTIQRTEQRDSAMYRCASSLGPAGPPWGEQYFGPGTRLTVT.

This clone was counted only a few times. CDR3 nucleotides: TGTGCCAGCAGCTTAGTCGCCGGTCCGAACACCGGGGAGCTGTTTTTT. It translates to CASSLVAGPNTGELFF. This sequence joins TRBV7-2 and TRBJ2-2, with no clear D. V lost 1 base, J lost 0 bases, and 9 bases lay in between. The CDR3 is 16 amino acids. CDR1 and CDR2 from the germline V gene are SGHTA and FQGNSA.

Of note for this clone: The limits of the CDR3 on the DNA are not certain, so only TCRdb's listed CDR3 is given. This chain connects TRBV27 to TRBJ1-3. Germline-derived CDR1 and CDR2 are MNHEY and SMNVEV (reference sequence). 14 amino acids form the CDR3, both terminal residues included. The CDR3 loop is CASSFLETGNTIYF.

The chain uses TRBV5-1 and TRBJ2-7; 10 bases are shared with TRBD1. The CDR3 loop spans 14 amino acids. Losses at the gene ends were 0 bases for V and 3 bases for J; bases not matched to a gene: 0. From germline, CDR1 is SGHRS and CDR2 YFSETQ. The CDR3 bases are TGCGCCAGCAGCTTGGGGACAGGGGGCTACGAGCAGTACTTC. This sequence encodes CASSLGTGGYEQYF.

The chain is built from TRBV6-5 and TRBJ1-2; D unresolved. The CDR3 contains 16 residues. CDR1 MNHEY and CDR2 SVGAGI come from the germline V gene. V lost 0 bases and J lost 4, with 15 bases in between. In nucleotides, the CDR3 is TGTGCCAGCAGTTACTCCCGACGAGGAGTAGGCTATGGCTACACCTTC. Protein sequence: CASSYSRRGVGYGYTF.

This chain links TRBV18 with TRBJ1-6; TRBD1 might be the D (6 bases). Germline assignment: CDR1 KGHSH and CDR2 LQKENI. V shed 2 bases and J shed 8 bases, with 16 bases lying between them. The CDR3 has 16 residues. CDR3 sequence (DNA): TGTGCCAGCTCACCATGGGGTGGCAGGGGTGATTCACCCCTCCACTTT. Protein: CASSPWGGRGDSPLHF.

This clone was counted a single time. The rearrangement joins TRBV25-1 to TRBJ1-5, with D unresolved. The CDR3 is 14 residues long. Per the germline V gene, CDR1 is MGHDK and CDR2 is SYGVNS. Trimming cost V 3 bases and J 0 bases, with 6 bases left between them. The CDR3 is CASSDSGSNQPQHF. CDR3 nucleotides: TGTGCCAGCAGTGATAGCGGTAGCAATCAGCCCCAGCATTTT.

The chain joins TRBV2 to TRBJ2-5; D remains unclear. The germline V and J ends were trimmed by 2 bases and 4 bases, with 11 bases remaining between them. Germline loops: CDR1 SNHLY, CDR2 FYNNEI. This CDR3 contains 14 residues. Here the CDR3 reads CASSEFIGGETQYF. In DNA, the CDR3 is TGTGCCAGCAGTGAATTTATCGGCGGAGAGACCCAGTACTTC.